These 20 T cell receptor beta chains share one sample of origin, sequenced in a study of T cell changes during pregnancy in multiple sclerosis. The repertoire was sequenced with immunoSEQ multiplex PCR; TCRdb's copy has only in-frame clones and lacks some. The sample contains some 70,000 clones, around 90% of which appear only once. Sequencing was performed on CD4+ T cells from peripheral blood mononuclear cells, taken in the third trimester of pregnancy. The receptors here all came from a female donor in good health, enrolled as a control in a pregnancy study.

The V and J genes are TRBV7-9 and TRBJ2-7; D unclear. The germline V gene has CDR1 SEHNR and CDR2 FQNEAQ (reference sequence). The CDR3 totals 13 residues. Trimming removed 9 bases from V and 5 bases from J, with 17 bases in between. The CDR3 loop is CASRSYRSDEQYF. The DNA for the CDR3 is TGTGCCAGTCGGTCCTATCGATCGGACGAGCAGTACTTC.

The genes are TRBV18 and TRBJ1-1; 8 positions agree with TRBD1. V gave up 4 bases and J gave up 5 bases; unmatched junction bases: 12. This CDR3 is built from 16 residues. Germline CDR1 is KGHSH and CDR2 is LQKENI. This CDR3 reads CASSQSRTGSGTEAFF. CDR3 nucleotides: TGTGCCAGCTCACAATCGCGGACAGGGAGTGGGACTGAAGCTTTCTTT.

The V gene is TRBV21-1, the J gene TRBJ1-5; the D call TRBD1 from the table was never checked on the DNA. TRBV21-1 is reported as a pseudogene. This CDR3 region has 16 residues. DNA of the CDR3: TGTGCCAGCAGCAGCCTAGTACAGGGGGCGAGACAGCCCCAGCATTTT. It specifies CASSSLVQGARQPQHF.

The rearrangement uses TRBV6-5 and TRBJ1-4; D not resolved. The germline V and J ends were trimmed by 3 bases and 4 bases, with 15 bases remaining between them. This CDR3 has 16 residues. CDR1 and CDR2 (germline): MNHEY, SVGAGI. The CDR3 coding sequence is TGTGCCAGCAGTTATGGTCGGAGAGGAGTTAATGAAAAACTGTTTTTT. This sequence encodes CASSYGRRGVNEKLFF.

Here the CDR3 reads CAISDRTSGGYTDTQYF. CDR3 DNA: TGTGCCATCAGTGACCGGACTAGCGGAGGTTACACAGATACGCAGTATTTT. The chain recombines TRBV10-3 with TRBJ2-3; 10 bases fit TRBD2. The CDR3 loop spans 17 amino acids. CDR1 and CDR2 from the germline V gene are ENHRY and SYGVKD. Trimming removed 3 bases from V and 2 bases from J; junction bases left unmatched: 8.

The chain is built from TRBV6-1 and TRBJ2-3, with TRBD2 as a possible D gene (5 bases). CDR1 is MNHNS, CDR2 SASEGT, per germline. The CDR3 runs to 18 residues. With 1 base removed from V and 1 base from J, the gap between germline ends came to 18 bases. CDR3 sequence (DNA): TGTGCCAGCAGTGAAGAAGTGATAGGGTGGCGGGGCACAGATACGCAGTATTTT. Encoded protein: CASSEEVIGWRGTDTQYF.

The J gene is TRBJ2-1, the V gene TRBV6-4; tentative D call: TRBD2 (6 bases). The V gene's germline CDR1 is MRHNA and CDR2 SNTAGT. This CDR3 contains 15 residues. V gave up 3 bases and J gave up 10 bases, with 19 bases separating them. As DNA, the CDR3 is TGTGCCAGCAGTGAAGTGGGTGCAGCGGGTGTAGAGCAGTTCTTC. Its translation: CASSEVGAAGVEQFF.

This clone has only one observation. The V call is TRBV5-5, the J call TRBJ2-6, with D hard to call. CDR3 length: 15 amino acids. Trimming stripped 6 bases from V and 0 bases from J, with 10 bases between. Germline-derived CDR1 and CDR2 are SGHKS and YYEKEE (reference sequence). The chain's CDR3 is CASTHTASGANVLTF. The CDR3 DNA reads TGTGCCAGCACCCACACAGCCTCTGGGGCCAACGTCCTGACTTTC.

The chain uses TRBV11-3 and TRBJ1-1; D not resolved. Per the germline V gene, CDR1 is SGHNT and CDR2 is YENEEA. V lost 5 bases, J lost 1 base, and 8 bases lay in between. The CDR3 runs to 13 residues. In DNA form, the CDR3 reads TGTGCCAGCAGCGAAAACGGGAACACTGAAGCTTTCTTT. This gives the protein CASSENGNTEAFF.

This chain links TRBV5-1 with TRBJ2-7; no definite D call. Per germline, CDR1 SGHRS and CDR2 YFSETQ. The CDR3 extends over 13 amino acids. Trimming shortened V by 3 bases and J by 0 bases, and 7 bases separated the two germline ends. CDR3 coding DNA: TGCGCCAGCAGCTCGAGGAGCTCCTACGAGCAGTACTTC. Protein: CASSSRSSYEQYF.

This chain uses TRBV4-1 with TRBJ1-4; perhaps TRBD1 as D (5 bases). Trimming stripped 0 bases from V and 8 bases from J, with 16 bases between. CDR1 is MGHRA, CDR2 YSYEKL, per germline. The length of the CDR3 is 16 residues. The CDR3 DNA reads TGCGCCAGCAGCCAAGATCAGGGAATTGTAGGCGAAAAACTGTTTTTT. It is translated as CASSQDQGIVGEKLFF.

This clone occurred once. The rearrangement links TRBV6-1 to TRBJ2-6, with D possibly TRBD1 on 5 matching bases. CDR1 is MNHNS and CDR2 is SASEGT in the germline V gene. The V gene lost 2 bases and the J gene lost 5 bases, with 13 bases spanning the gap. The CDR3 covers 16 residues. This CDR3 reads CASSEPGIPRANVLTF. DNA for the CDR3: TGTGCCAGCAGTGAACCAGGGATTCCAAGGGCCAACGTCCTGACTTTC.

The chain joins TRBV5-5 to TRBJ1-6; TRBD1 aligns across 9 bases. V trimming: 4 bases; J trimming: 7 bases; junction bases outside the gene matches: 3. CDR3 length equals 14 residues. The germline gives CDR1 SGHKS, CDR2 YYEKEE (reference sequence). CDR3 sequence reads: CASSTGTGNSPLHF. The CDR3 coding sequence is TGTGCCAGCAGCACCGGGACAGGGAATTCACCCCTCCACTTT.

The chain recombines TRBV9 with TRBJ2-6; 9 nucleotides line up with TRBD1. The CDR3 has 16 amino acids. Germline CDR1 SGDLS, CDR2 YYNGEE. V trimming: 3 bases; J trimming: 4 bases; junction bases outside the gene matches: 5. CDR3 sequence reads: CASSDGTGYGANVLTF. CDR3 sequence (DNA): TGTGCCAGCAGCGACGGGACAGGGTACGGGGCCAACGTCCTGACTTTC.

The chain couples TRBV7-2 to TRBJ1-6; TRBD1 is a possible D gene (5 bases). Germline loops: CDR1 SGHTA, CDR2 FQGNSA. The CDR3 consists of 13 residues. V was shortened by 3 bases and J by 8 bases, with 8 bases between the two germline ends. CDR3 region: CASSLGGDSPLHF. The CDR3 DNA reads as TGTGCCAGCAGCTTGGGGGGGGATTCACCCCTCCACTTT.

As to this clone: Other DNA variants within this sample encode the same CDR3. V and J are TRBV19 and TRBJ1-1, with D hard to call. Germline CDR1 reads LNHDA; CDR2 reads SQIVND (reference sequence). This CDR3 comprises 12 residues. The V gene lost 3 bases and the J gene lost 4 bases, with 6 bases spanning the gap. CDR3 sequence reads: CASSIRSTEAFF. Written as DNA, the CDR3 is TGTGCCAGTAGTATCCGGTCCACTGAAGCTTTCTTT. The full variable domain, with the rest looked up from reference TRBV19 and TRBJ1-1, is DGGITQSPKYLFRKEGQNVTLSCEQNLNHDAMYWYRQDPGQGLRLIYYSQIVNDFQKGDIAEGYSVSREKKESFPLTVTSAQKNPTAFYLCASSIRSTEAFFGQGTRLTVV.

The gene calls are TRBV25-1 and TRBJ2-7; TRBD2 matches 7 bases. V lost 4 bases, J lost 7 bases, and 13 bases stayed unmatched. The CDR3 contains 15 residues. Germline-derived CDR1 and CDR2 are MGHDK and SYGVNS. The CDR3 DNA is TGTGCCAGCAGTGTACCGGGACTACTGGCTGGAGAGCAGTACTTC. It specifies CASSVPGLLAGEQYF.

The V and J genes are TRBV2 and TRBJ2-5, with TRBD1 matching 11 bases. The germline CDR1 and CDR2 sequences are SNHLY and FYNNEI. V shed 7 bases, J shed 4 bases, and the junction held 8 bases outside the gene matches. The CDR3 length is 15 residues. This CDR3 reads CASTLRTGGGETQYF. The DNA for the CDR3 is TGTGCCAGCACCCTACGGACAGGGGGCGGAGAGACCCAGTACTTC.

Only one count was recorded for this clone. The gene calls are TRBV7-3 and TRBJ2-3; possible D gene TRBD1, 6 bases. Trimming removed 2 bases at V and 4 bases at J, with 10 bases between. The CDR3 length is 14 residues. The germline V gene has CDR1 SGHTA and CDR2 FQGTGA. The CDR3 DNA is TGTGCCAGCAGCTTAGTGGGGGCGGCAGATACGCAGTATTTT. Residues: CASSLVGAADTQYF.

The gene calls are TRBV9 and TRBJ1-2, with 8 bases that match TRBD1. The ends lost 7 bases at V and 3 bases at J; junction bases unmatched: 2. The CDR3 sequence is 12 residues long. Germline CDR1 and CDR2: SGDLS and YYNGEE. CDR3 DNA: TGTGCCAGCTCACAGGGGGACTATGGCTACACCTTC. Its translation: CASSQGDYGYTF.